This TCR beta chain emerged from a study of OX40 agonist ivuxolimab in advanced cancers. In the study overall: Each patient was given ivuxolimab into a vein every 2 weeks, at 0.01 to 10 mg/kg. The study reported partial responses in three patients: one hepatocellular carcinoma, two cutaneous melanoma. General study points: Expanded clones tended on average to be more numerous among CD8+ T cells than CD4+. Patients with a partial response at 0.1-3.0 mg/kg had among the lowest clonal expansion.

As to this clone: The antigen is not known.

Sequenced by immunoSEQ multiplex PCR; TCRdb stores in-frame clones only, minus some. The repertoire consists of roughly 80,000 clones, with 65% to 90% occurring once and the leading ten covering 1.9%. V lost 4 bases, J lost 8 bases, and 22 bases lay in between. Looked up from germline, CDR1 is SGHDT and CDR2 is YYEEEE. The CDR3 sequence is 16 residues long. The sample consisted of CD4+ or CD8+ T cells sorted from blood, taken in a trial of the OX40 agonist ivuxolimab. This sequence joins TRBV5-6 and TRBJ2-1; the D gene is possibly TRBD1 (7 bases). This sequence was found in an adult with an advanced solid tumor such as melanoma, head and neck, liver or kidney cancer. The CDR3 is CASSPDPGGFRHEQFF. The CDR3 DNA reads TGTGCCAGCAGCCCGGACCCAGGGGGGTTTCGGCATGAGCAGTTCTTC.